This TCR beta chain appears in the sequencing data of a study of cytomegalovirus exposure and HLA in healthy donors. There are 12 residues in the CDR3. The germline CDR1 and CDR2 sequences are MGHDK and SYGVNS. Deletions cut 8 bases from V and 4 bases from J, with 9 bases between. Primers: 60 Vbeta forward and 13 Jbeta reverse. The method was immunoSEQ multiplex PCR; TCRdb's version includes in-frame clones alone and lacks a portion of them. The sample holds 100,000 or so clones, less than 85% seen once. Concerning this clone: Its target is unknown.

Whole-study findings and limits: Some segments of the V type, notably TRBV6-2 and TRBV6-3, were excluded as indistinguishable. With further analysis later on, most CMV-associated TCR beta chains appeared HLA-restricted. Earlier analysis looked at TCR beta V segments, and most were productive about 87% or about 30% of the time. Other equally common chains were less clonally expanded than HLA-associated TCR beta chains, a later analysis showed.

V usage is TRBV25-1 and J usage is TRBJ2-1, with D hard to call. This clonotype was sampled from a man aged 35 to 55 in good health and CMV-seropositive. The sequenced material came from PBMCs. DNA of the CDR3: TGTGCCAGCCGCCCTAGTTACAATGAGCAGTTCTTC. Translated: CASRPSYNEQFF. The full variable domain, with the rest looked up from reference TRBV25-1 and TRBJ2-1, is EADIYQTPRYLVIGTGKKITLECSQTMGHDKMYWYQQDPGMELHLIHYSYGVNSTEKGDLSSESTVSRIRTEHFPLTLESARPSHTSQYLCASRPSYNEQFFGPGTRLTVL.